The 2 T cell receptor beta chains in this list originate from one sample, sequenced in a study of T cells in Graves' hyperthyroidism and ophthalmopathy. The TCR beta CDR3 regions underwent amplification using RNA transcripts as the source. Using the HTBI primer set, a first-round RT-PCR was run on the TCR CDR3. One entry per CDR3 protein results from TCRdb running MiXCR on the multiplex PCR reads. Seen here are about 420,000 distinct CDR3 sequences, 15% to 18% observed once, and the top ten hold approximately 7.5%. Specimen: blood. The receptors originated from a young woman with Graves' hyperthyroidism.

Note on this clonotype: A much larger clone is a single base away; this may be a read error. The chain combines TRBV29-1 with TRBJ2-7, with D possibly matching TRBD2 (6 bases). Germline CDR1 reads SQVTM; CDR2 reads ANQGSEA. CDR3 length: 11 amino acids. V dropped 4 bases and J dropped 9 bases, with 13 bases sitting between them. This chain's CDR3 is CSVGDRGRQYF. The CDR3 bases are TGCAGCGTTGGAGATCGGGGGAGGCAGTACTTC.

This clonotype was counted many times. The chain's CDR3 is CSAGATDRGIYGYTF. Here the CDR3 DNA reads TGCAGCGCCGGAGCTACGGACAGGGGTATCTATGGCTACACCTTC. The chain links TRBV29-1 to TRBJ1-2; 9 positions match TRBD1. This CDR3 has 15 amino acids. V trimming: 7 bases; J trimming: 4 bases; junction bases outside the gene matches: 13. CDR1 is SQVTM and CDR2 is ANQGSEA in the germline V gene. Complete variable domain (other parts from reference TRBV29-1 and TRBJ1-2): SAVISQKPSRDICQRGTSLTIQCQVDSQVTMMFWYRQQPGQSLTLIATANQGSEATYESGFVIDKFPISRPNLTFSTLTVSNMSPEDSSIYLCSAGATDRGIYGYTFGSGTRLTVV.